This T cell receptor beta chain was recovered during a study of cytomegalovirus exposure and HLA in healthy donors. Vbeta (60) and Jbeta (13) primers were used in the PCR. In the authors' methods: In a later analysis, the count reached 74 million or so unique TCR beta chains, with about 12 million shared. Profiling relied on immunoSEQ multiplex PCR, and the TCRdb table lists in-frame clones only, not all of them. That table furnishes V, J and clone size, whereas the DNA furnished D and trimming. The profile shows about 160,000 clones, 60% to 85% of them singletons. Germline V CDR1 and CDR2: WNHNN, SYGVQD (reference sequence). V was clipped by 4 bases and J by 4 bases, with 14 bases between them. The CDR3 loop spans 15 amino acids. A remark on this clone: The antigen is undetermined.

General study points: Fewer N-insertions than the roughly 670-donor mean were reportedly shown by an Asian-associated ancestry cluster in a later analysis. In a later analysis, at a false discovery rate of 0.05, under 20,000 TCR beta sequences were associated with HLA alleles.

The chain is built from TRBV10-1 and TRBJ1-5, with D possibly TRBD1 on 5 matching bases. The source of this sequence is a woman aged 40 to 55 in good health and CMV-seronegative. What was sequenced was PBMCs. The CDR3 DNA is TGCGCCAGCAGTGGCCTGTACAGGTGGAATCAGCCCCAGCATTTT. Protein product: CASSGLYRWNQPQHF.